This entry lists 14 T cell receptor beta chains sequenced from one sample in a study of OX40 agonist ivuxolimab in advanced cancers. Data came from immunoSEQ multiplex PCR; TCRdb stores just in-frame clones and leaves some out. Among about 52,000 clones listed, 85% to 95% were seen once. Sequencing used CD4+ or CD8+ T cells sorted from blood, obtained in a trial of the OX40 agonist ivuxolimab. Receptor source: an adult with an advanced solid tumor such as melanoma, head and neck, liver or kidney cancer.

This clone was seen a single time. The chain joins TRBV5-1 to TRBJ2-1, with TRBD2 matching over 7 bases. Germline values: CDR1 SGHRS, CDR2 YFSETQ. Trimming at V came to 6 bases and at J to 8 bases, leaving 14 bases not matched to a gene. The CDR3 totals 15 residues. CDR3 coding DNA: TGCGCCAGCAACCCCAGGGAGGGAGATGTGGATGAGCAGTTCTTC. Translating gives CASNPREGDVDEQFF.

This clone was seen just once. The CDR3 loop reads CASSSLGANVLTF. In nucleotides, the CDR3 is TGTGCCAGCAGTTCCTTAGGGGCCAACGTCCTGACTTTC. This chain connects TRBV27 to TRBJ2-6; D remains unclear. CDR1 and CDR2 from the germline V gene are MNHEY and SMNVEV (reference sequence). V shed 4 bases and J shed 4 bases, with 5 bases lying between them. The CDR3 is 13 amino acids. The variable domain in full, completed from reference TRBV27 and TRBJ2-6, reads EAQVTQNPRYLITVTGKKLTVTCSQNMNHEYMSWYRQDPGLGLRQIYYSMNVEVTDKGDVPEGYKVSRKEKRNFPLILESPSPNQTSLYFCASSSLGANVLTFGAGSRLTVL.

V usage is TRBV27 and J usage is TRBJ1-1, with a tentative D call TRBD1 (5 bases). Germline CDR1 and CDR2: MNHEY and SMNVEV (reference sequence). V gave up 4 bases and J gave up 7 bases, with 7 bases separating them. This CDR3 has 11 amino acids. Written as DNA, the CDR3 is TGTGCCAGCAGTTGGGGGGATGAAGCTTTCTTT. Amino acid sequence: CASSWGDEAFF.

The chain uses TRBV27 and TRBJ1-1; TRBD1 matches at 11 bases. The V and J ends lost 5 bases and 4 bases, in that order; junction bases with no gene match: 12. The CDR3 is 17 amino acids. CDR1 and CDR2 from the germline V gene are MNHEY and SMNVEV (reference sequence). The CDR3 region is CASSPPVRDRGSTEAFF. The CDR3 region has the DNA TGTGCCAGCAGTCCACCTGTCCGGGACAGGGGGTCCACTGAAGCTTTCTTT.

The chain is built from TRBV9 and TRBJ2-3; TRBD1 aligns across 11 bases. This CDR3 comprises 16 residues. From germline, CDR1 is SGDLS and CDR2 YYNGEE. Trimming removed 0 bases from V and 2 bases from J; junction bases left unmatched: 2. The CDR3 coding sequence is TGTGCCAGCAGCGTAGGGACAGGGGGCGTCACAGATACGCAGTATTTT. Its protein is CASSVGTGGVTDTQYF. Using reference TRBV9 and TRBJ2-3 for the parts outside the CDR3, the full variable domain is DSGVTQTPKHLITATGQRVTLRCSPRSGDLSVYWYQQSLDQGLQFLIQYYNGEERAKGNILERFSAQQFPDLHSELNLSSLELGDSALYFCASSVGTGGVTDTQYFGPGTRLTVL.

This clone was detected only once. The CDR3 reads CASSQGVAGFYEQYF. In DNA, the CDR3 is TGCGCCAGCAGCCAAGGGGTTGCAGGCTTCTACGAGCAGTACTTC. This sequence joins TRBV4-1 and TRBJ2-7; D not certain. Per the germline V gene, CDR1 is MGHRA and CDR2 is YSYEKL. CDR3 length equals 15 residues. V shed 1 base and J shed 3 bases, with 13 bases lying between them.

The J gene is TRBJ1-3, the V gene TRBV10-2; D gene ambiguous. Trimming shortened V by 8 bases and J by 4 bases, and 9 bases separated the two germline ends. Germline assignment: CDR1 WSHSY and CDR2 SAAADI. The CDR3 runs to 12 residues. CDR3 sequence (DNA): TGCGCCAGCGGCGAGGGAGGAAACACCATATATTTT. Translated, it gives CASGEGGNTIYF.

As for this clone: One end of the junction does not line up with germline, which may come from a read error. V usage is TRBV5-5 and J usage is TRBJ2-1; D remains unclear. Per the germline V gene, CDR1 is SGHKS and CDR2 is YYEKEE (reference sequence). The CDR3 covers 11 residues. CDR3 coding DNA: TGTGCCAGCAGCTTTCAACCCCGTATGATCTTC. Protein: CASSFQPRMIF.

CDR3 DNA sequence: TGCGCCAGCAGCTTATACCAAGAGACCCAGTACTTC. It codes for CASSLYQETQYF. The chain joins TRBV5-1 to TRBJ2-5; no firm D call. Germline CDR1 SGHRS, CDR2 YFSETQ. This CDR3 contains 12 residues. Trimming stripped 2 bases from V and 0 bases from J, with 2 bases between.

This chain connects TRBV27 to TRBJ1-1; 10 nucleotides align to TRBD1. The V gene's germline CDR1 is MNHEY and CDR2 SMNVEV (reference sequence). There are 14 residues in the CDR3. Trimming at V came to 0 bases and at J to 10 bases, leaving 5 bases not matched to a gene. CDR3 DNA sequence: TGTGCCAGCAGTTTATCGATGGGACAGGGGATAGCTTTCTTT. It codes for CASSLSMGQGIAFF.

In DNA form, the CDR3 reads TGTGCCAGCAGCTCAGGACGGACCTACGAGCAGTACTTC. Protein: CASSSGRTYEQYF. The chain has TRBV28 and TRBJ2-7; D uncertain. This CDR3 spans 13 amino acids. Germline V gives CDR1 MDHEN, CDR2 SYDVKM. V lost 6 bases, J lost 2 bases, and 11 bases lay in between.

This rearrangement joins TRBV6-1 to TRBJ2-7; possible D gene TRBD2, 6 bases. The CDR3 sequence is 14 residues long. Germline CDR1 reads MNHNS; CDR2 reads SASEGT. The V and J ends lost 6 bases and 3 bases respectively, with 15 bases between them. The CDR3 sequence is CASSGAGPIYEQYF. The CDR3 DNA is TGTGCCAGCAGCGGCGCGGGACCGATCTACGAGCAGTACTTC.

The chain couples TRBV28 to TRBJ1-4; D unclear. CDR1 and CDR2 from the germline V gene are MDHEN and SYDVKM. The CDR3 length is 15 residues. Trimming took 5 bases from V and 1 from J, leaving 11 bases between them. The CDR3 DNA sequence: TGTGCCAGCAGTCCCACGGGAGGAACTAATGAAAAACTGTTTTTT. Amino acids: CASSPTGGTNEKLFF. The full variable domain, completed using reference TRBV28 and TRBJ1-4, is DVKVTQSSRYLVKRTGEKVFLECVQDMDHENMFWYRQDPGLGLRLIYFSYDVKMKEKGDIPEGYSVSREKKERFSLILESASTNQTSMYLCASSPTGGTNEKLFFGSGTQLSVL.

This clone has only one observation. The J gene is TRBJ1-1, the V gene TRBV6-6; possibly TRBD1 for D (6 bases). The CDR3 has 15 residues. Germline CDR1 and CDR2: MNHNY and SVGAGI (reference sequence). Trimming took 3 bases from V and 0 from J, leaving 11 bases between them. The DNA of the CDR3 is TGTGCCAGCAGTTATAAGCAGGGGATGAACACTGAAGCTTTCTTT. Its protein is CASSYKQGMNTEAFF.